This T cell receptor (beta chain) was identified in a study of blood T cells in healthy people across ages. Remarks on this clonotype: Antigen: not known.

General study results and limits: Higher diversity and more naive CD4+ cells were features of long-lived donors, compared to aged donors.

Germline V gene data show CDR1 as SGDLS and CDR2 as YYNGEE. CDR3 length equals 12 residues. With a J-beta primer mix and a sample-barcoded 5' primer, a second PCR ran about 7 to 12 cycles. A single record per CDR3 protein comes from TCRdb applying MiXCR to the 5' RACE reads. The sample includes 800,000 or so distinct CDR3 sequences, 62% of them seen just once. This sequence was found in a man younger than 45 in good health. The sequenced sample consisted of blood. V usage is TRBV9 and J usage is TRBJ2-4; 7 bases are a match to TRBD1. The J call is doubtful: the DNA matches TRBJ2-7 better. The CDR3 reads CASSDTGVEQYF. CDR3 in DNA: TGTGCCAGCAGCGATACAGGGGTCGAGCAGTACTTC.